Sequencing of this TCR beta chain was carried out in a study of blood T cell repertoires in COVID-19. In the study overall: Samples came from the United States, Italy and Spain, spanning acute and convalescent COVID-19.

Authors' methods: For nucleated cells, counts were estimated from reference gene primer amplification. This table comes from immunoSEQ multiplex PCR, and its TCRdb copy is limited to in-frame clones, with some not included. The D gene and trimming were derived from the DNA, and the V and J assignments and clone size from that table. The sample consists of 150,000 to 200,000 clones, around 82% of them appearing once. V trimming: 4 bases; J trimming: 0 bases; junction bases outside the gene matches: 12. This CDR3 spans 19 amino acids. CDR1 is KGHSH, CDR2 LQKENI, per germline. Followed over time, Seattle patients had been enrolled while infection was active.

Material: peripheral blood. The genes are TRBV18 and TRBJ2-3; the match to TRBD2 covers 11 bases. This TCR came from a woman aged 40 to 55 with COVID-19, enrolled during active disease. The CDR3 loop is CASSQRGTSGGPSTDTQYF. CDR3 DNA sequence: TGTGCCAGCTCACAAAGGGGCACTAGCGGGGGCCCTAGCACAGATACGCAGTATTTT.